The T cell receptor beta chain described here comes from a study of shared clonotypes between healthy human individuals. Donation came from healthy HIV-negative adults that had no recent acute infections or vaccinations. V was cut by 1 base and J by 0 bases, with 10 bases left in between. CDR3 size: 16 residues. In germline, CDR1 is MGHRA, CDR2 YSYEKL. Sequencing on ten immunoSEQ deep assay plates was performed for unsorted PBMC DNA. Produced via immunoSEQ multiplex PCR; TCRdb's table is partial and in-frame only. There are hundreds of thousands of clones in the sample; roughly 77% occur only once, and roughly 13% lies in the top ten.

The sequence came from a woman aged 40 to 49 in good health. Some clones in this sample may be carry-over from other donors' samples. The V gene is TRBV4-1, the J gene TRBJ1-3; no definite D call. The sequencing sample was made of PBMCs. The CDR3 reads CASSQVAYTSGNTIYF. The CDR3 DNA is TGCGCCAGCAGCCAAGTGGCCTACACCTCTGGAAACACCATATATTTT.